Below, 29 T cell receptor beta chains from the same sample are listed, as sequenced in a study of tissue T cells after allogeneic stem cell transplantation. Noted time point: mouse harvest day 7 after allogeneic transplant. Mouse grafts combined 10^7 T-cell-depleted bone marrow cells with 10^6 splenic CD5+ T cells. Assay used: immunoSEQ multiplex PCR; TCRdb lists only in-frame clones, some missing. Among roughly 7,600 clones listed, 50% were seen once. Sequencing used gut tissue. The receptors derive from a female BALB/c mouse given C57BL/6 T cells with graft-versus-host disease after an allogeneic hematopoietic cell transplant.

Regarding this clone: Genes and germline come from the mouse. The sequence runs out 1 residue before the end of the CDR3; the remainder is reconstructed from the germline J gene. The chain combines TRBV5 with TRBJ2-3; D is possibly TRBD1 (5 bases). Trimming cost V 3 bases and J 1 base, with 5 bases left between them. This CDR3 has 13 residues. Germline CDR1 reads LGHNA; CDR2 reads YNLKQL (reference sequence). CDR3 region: CASSQTGAETLYF. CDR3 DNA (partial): TGTGCCAGCAGCCAGACAGGTGCAGAAACGCTGTAT.

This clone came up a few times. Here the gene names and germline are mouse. The CDR3 is CSSSRGQGSSYEQYF. CDR3 bases read: TGCTCCAGCAGCCGGGGACAGGGGAGCTCCTATGAACAGTAC. This sequence joins TRBV23 and TRBJ2-7; TRBD1 reflects the table's D call only, with no check against the DNA. The DNA ends 1 residue before the CDR3 does, and the rest of the CDR3 is filled in from the germline J gene. CDR3 size: 15 residues. The germline V gene encodes CDR1 KGHTA and CDR2 FQNQQP. The full variable domain, with the rest looked up from reference TRBV23 and TRBJ2-7, is DAAVTQKPRYLIKMKGQEAEMKCIPEKGHTAVFWYQQKQSKELKFLIYFQNQQPLDQIDMVKERFSAVCPSSSLCSLGIRTCEAEDSALYLCSSSRGQGSSYEQYFGPGTRLTVL.

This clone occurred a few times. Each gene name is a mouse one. CDR3 loop: CASSHRGRGSDYTF. The covered CDR3 bases are TGTGCCAGCAGTCACAGGGGGCGAGGCTCCGACTACACC. This chain uses TRBV13-1 with TRBJ1-2; 9 bases are shared with TRBD1. Read sequence stops 1 residue before the CDR3 end, and the germline J gene provides the missing end. This CDR3 contains 14 residues. V shed 4 bases and J 4 bases; nucleotides not matched to a gene: 5. CDR1 and CDR2 (germline): NSHNY, SYGAGN.

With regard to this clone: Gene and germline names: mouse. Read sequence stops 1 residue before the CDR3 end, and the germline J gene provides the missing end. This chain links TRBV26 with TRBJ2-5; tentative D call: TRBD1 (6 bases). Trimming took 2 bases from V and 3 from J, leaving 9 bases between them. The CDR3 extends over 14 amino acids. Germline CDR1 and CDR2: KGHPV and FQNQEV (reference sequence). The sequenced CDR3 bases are TGTGCCAGCAGTCTGCCGGGACAACAAGACACCCAGTAC. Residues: CASSLPGQQDTQY. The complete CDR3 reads CASSLPGQQDTQYF.

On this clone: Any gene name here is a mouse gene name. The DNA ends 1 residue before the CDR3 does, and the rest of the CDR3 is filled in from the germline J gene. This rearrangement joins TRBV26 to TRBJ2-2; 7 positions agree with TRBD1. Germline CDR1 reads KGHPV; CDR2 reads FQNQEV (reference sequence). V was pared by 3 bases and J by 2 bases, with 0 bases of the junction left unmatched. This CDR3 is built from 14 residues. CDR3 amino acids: CASSLQGNTGQLYF. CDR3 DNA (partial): TGTGCCAGCAGTCTACAGGGGAACACCGGGCAGCTCTAC.

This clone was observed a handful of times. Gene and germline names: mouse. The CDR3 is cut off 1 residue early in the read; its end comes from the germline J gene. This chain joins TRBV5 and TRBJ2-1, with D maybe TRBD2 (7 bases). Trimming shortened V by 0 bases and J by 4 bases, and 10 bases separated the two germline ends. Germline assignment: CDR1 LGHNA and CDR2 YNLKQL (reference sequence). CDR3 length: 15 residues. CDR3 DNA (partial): TGTGCCAGCAGCCAAGATTGGGGGGCTTATGCTGAGCAGTTC. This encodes CASSQDWGAYAEQF. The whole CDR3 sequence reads CASSQDWGAYAEQFF.

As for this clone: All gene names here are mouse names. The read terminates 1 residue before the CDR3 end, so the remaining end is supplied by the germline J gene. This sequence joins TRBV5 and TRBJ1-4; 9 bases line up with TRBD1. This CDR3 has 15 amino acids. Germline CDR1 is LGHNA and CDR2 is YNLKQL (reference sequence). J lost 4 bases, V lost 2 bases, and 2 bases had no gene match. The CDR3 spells CASSQKGQGNERLFF. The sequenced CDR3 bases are TGTGCCAGCAGCCAAAAGGGACAGGGCAACGAAAGATTATTT.

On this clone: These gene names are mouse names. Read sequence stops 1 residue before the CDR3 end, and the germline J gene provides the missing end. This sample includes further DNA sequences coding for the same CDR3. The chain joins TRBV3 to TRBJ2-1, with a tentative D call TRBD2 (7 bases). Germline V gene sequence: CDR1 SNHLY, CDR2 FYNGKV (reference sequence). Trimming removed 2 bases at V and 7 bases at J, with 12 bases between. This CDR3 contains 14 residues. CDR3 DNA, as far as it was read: TGTGCCAGCAGCTTAAGGGGGGCGGGGGCTGAGCAGTTC. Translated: CASSLRGAGAEQF. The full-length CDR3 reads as CASSLRGAGAEQFF.

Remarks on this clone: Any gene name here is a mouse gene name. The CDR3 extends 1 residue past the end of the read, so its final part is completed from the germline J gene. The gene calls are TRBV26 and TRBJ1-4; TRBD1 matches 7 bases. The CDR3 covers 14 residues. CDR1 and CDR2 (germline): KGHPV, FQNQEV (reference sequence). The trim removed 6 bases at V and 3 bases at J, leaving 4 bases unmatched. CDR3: CASRSTGTNERLFF. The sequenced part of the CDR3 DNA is TGTGCCAGCAGATCGACAGGGACCAACGAAAGATTATTT.

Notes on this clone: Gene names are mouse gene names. CDR3: CASSPDISGNTLYF. The CDR3 bases that were read are TGTGCCAGCAGTCCCGACATTTCTGGAAATACGCTCTAT. The chain recombines TRBV26 with TRBJ1-3; D gene ambiguous. The CDR3 end is not reached by the read, which stops 1 residue before it; the germline J gene fills it in. The CDR3 totals 14 residues. CDR1 KGHPV and CDR2 FQNQEV come from the germline V gene (reference sequence). The V gene lost 4 bases and the J gene lost 0 bases, with 7 bases spanning the gap. The complete variable domain, with remaining parts taken from reference TRBV26 and TRBJ1-3, reads NSKVIQTPRYLVKGQGQKAKMRCIPEKGHPVVFWYQQNKNNEFKFLINFQNQEVLQQIDMTEKRFSAECPSNSPCSLEIQSSEAGDSALYLCASSPDISGNTLYFGEGSRLIVV.

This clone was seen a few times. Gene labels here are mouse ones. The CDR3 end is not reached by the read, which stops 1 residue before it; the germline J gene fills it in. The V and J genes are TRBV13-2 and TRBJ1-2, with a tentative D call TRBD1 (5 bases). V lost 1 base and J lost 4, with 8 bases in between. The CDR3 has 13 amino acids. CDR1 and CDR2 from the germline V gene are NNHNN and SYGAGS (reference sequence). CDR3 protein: CASGDRRGSDYTF. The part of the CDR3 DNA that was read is TGTGCCAGCGGTGATAGGAGGGGCTCCGACTACACC.

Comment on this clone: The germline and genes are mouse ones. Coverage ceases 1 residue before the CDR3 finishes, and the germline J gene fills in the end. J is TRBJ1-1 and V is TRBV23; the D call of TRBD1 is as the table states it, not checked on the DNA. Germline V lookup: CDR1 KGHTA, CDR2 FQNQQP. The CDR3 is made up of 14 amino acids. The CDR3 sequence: CSSRLRQGTTEVFF. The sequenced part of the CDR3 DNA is TGCTCCAGCAGACTTCGACAGGGAACCACAGAAGTCTTC.

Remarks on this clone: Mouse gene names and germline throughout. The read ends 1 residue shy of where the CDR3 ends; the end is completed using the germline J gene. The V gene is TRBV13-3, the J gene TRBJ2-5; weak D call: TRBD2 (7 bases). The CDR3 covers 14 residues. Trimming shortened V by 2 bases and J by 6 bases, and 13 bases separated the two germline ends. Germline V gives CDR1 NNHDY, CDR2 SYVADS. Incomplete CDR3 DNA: TGTGCCAGCAGTGAGGAGGGGGGCGCCGACACCCAGTAC. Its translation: CASSEEGGADTQY. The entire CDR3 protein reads CASSEEGGADTQYF.

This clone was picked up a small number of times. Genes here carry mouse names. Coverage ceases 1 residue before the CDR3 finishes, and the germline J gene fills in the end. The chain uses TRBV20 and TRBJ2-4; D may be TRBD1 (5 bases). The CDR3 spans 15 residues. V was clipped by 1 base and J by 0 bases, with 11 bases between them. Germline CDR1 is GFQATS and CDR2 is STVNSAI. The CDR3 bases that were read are TGTGGTGCTAGGGGCAGGGTCCCTAGTCAAAACACCTTGTAC. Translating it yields CGARGRVPSQNTLY. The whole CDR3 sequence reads CGARGRVPSQNTLYF.

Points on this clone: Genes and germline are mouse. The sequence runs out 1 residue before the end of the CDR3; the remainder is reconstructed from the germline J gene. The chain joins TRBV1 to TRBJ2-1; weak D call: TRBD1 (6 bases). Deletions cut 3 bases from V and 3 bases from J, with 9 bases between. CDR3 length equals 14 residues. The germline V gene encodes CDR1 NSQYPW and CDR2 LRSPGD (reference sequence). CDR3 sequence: CTCSAGTIYAEQFF. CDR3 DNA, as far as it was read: TGCACCTGCAGTGCCGGGACAATCTATGCTGAGCAGTTC.

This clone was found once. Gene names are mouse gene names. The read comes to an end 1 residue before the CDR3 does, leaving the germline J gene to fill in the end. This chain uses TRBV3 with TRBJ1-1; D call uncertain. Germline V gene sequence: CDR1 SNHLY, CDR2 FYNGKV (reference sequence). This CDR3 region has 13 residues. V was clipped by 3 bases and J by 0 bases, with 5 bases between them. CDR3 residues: CASSFSANTEVFF. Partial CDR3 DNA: TGTGCCAGCAGCTTCAGTGCAAACACAGAAGTCTTC.

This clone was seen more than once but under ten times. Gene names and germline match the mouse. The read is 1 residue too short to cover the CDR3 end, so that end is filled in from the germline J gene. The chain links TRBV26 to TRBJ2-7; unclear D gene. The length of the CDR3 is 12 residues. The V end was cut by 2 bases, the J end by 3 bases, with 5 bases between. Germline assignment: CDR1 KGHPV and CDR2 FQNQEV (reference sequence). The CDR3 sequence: CASSLSNYEQYF. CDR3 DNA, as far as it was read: TGTGCCAGCAGTCTGAGCAACTATGAACAGTAC.

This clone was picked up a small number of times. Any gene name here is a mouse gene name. CDR3 DNA (partial): TGCTCCAGCAGTCAATCGAGGGACTGGGGGAAAGACACCCAGTAC. It yields the protein CSSSQSRDWGKDTQY. The whole CDR3 sequence is CSSSQSRDWGKDTQYF. The rearrangement uses TRBV23 and TRBJ2-5; the table's D gene call, TRBD2, was not cross checked with the DNA. The CDR3 end is not reached by the read, which stops 1 residue before it; the germline J gene fills it in. CDR1 is KGHTA, CDR2 FQNQQP, per germline. The CDR3 length is 16 residues. Together with reference TRBV23 and TRBJ2-5, the CDR3 gives the full variable domain: DAAVTQKPRYLIKMKGQEAEMKCIPEKGHTAVFWYQQKQSKELKFLIYFQNQQPLDQIDMVKERFSAVCPSSSLCSLGIRTCEAEDSALYLCSSSQSRDWGKDTQYFGPGTRLLVL.

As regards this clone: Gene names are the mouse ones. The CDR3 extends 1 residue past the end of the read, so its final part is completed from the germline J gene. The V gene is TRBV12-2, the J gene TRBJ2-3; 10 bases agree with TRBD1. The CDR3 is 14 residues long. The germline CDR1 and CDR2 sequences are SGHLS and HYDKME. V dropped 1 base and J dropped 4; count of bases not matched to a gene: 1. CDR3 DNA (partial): TGTGCCAGCTCTCTGGACAGGGGGACAGAAACGCTGTAT. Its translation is CASSLDRGTETLY. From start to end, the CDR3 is CASSLDRGTETLYF.

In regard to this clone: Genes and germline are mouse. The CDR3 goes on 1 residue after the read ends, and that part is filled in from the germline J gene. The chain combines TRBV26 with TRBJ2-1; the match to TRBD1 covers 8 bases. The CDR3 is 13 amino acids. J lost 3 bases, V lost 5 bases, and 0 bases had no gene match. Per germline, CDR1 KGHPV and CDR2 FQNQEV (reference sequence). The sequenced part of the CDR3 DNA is TGTGCCAGCAGTGGACAGGGCTATGCTGAGCAGTTC. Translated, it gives CASSGQGYAEQF. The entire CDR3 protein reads CASSGQGYAEQFF.

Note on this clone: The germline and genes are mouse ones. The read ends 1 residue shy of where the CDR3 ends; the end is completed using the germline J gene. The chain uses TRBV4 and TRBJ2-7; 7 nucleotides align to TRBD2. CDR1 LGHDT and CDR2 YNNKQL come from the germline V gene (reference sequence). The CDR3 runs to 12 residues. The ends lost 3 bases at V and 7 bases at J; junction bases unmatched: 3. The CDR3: CASSYWGREQYF. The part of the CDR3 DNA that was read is TGTGCCAGCAGCTACTGGGGGAGGGAACAGTAC.

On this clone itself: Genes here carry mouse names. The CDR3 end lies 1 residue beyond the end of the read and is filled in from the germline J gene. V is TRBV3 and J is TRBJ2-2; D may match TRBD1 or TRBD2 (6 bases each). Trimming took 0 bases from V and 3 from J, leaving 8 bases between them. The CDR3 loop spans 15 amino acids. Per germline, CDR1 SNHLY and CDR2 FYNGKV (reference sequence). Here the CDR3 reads CASSLAGADTGQLYF. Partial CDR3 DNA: TGTGCCAGCAGCTTAGCGGGGGCGGACACCGGGCAGCTCTAC.

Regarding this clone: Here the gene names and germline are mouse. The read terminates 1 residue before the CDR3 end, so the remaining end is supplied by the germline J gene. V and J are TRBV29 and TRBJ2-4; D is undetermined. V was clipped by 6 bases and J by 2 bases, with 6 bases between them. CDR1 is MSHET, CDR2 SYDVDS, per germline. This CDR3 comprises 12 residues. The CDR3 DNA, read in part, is TGTGCTAGCAGCCGGGATCAAAACACCTTGTAC. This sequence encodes CASSRDQNTLY. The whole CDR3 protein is CASSRDQNTLYF. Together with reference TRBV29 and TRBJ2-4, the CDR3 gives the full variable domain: DMKVTQMPRYLIKRMGENVLLECGQDMSHETMYWYRQDPGLGLQLIYISYDVDSNSEGDIPKGYRVSRKKREHFSLILDSAKTNQTSVYFCASSRDQNTLYFGAGTRLSVL.

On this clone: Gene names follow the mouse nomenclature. This CDR3 reads CASSLRLGGHAEQFF. The covered CDR3 bases are TGTGCCAGCAGTCTTCGACTGGGGGGGCATGCTGAGCAGTTC. The chain is built from TRBV26 and TRBJ2-1; TRBD2 agrees at 12 bases. The CDR3 end falls 1 residue outside the read, so it is completed with the germline J gene. The CDR3 runs 15 residues. Trimming cost V 3 bases and J 5 bases; bases outside gene matches: 2. CDR1 and CDR2 from the germline V gene are KGHPV and FQNQEV (reference sequence).

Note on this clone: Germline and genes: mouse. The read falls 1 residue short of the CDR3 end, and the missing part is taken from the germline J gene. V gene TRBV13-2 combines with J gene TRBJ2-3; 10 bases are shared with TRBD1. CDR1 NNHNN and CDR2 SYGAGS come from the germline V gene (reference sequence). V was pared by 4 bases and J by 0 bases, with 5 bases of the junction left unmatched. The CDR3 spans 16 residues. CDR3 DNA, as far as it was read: TGTGCCAGCGGTAGGACAGGGGGGCCTAGTGCAGAAACGCTGTAT. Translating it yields CASGRTGGPSAETLY. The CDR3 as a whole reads CASGRTGGPSAETLYF.

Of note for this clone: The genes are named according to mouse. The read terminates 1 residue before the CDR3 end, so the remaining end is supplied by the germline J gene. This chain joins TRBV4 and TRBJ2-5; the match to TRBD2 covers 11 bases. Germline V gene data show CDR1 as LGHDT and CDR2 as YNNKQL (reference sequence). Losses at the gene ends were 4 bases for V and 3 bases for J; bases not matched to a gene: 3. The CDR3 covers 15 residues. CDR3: CASSSDWGGQDTQYF. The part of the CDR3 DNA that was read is TGTGCCAGCAGCTCCGACTGGGGGGGGCAAGACACCCAGTAC.

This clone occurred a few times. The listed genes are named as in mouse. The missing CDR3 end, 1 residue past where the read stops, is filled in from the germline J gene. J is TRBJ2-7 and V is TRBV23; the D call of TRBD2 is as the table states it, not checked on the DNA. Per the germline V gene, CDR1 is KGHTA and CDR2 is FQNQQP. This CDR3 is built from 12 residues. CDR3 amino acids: CSSSLLGYEQYF. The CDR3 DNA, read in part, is TGCTCCAGCAGTCTACTGGGATATGAACAGTAC.

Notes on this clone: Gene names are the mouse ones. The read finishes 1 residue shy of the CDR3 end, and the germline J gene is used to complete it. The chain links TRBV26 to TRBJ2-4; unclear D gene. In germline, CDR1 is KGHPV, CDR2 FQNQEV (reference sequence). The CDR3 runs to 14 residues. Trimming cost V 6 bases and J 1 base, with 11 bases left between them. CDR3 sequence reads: CASRLTLGQNTLYF. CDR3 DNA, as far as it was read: TGTGCCAGCAGGCTGACATTGGGTCAAAACACCTTGTAC.

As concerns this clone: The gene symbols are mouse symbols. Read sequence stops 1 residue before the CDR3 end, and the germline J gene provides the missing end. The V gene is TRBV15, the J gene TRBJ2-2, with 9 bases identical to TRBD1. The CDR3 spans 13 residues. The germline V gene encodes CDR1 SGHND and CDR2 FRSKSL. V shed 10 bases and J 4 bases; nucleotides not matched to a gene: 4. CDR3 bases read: TGTGCCACCGGGACAGGGTTCACCGGGCAGCTCTAC. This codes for CATGTGFTGQLY. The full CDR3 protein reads CATGTGFTGQLYF.